The source of this T cell receptor (beta chain) is a study of shared clonotypes between healthy human individuals. At the level of the study: CD8 memory received one plate per donor, CD8 naive two, CD4 memory three and CD4 naive three.

Trimming stripped 5 bases from V and 6 bases from J, with 5 bases between. The CDR3 is made up of 12 amino acids. Germline CDR1 reads MNHEY; CDR2 reads SVGAGI. Every subset had its genomic DNA shared out evenly among several immunoSEQ plates. Per the study methods: There were no quality scores in the junction-only immunoSEQ sequences, so filtering differed. TCRdb keeps only in-frame clones here, not all; method: immunoSEQ multiplex PCR. Clone size and V and J calls were adopted from that table, with D and trimming inferred from the DNA. The table lists over a million clones, more than 95% of them singletons. Study-level findings and limits: Non-shared clonotypes had lower generation probabilities than those shared by all four donors.

Remarks on this clone: Its antigen is as yet unknown.

Sequences were obtained from naive CD4+ T cells sorted from blood. Subset reported: CD45RA+ positively selected. The receptor's source is a man aged 30 to 45 in good health. The chain links TRBV6-5 to TRBJ2-6; unclear D gene. The CDR3 loop reads CASSAVANVLTF. The CDR3 DNA sequence: TGTGCCAGCAGTGCCGTGGCCAACGTCCTGACTTTC.